These 4 T cell receptor beta chains came from one sample sequenced in a study of blood T cell repertoires in COVID-19. The data were produced by immunoSEQ multiplex PCR, yet TCRdb's version contains in-frame clones alone and is incomplete. The sample records approximately 150,000 clones, about four fifths being singletons. Sequencing input: peripheral blood. Receptors originate from a woman between 65 and 79 years old who had recovered from COVID-19.

The chain combines TRBV19 with TRBJ2-1, with 10 bases that match TRBD2. CDR1 and CDR2 from the germline V gene are LNHDA and SQIVND (reference sequence). This CDR3 region has 16 residues. V dropped 5 bases and J dropped 7; count of bases not matched to a gene: 11. For the CDR3, the DNA is TGTGCCAGTAGTCCCTCTAGCGGGAGAGGATGGAATGAGCAGTTCTTC. It translates to CASSPSSGRGWNEQFF.

The chain combines TRBV24-1 with TRBJ2-3, with 7 bases lining up with TRBD2. Germline CDR1 and CDR2: KGHDR and SFDVKD. The V gene end was trimmed by 3 bases and the J gene end by 3 bases; junction bases not matched to a gene: 11. This CDR3 is built from 17 residues. The CDR3 protein is CATSDPQTVGGTDTQYF. The DNA for the CDR3 is TGTGCCACCAGTGATCCTCAGACAGTGGGGGGGACAGATACGCAGTATTTT.

The chain employs TRBV18 and TRBJ2-1, with 7 positions matching TRBD2. V gave up 1 base and J gave up 0 bases; unmatched junction bases: 6. The CDR3 length is 17 residues. Germline CDR1 is KGHSH and CDR2 is LQKENI. The CDR3 DNA is TGTGCCAGCTCACCACTTGGCCAGCGGGGCTCCTACAATGAGCAGTTCTTC. This gives the protein CASSPLGQRGSYNEQFF.

This chain connects TRBV6-2 or TRBV6-3 to TRBJ1-2; D gene uncertain. CDR3 size: 11 residues. Trimming pared 6 bases from V and 5 bases from J, leaving 7 bases between. Germline CDR1 and CDR2: MNHEY and SVGEGT. CDR3 sequence: CASSGGYGYTF. Here the CDR3 DNA reads TGTGCCAGCAGCGGAGGGTATGGCTACACCTTC.